This T cell receptor (beta chain) was sequenced in a study of blood T cell repertoires in COVID-19. Produced via immunoSEQ multiplex PCR; TCRdb's table is partial and in-frame only. In the table there are 25,000 to 35,000 clones, more than 70% of which are singletons. Per the germline V gene, CDR1 is SEHNR and CDR2 is FQNEAQ (reference sequence). J was trimmed by 3 bases and V by 4 bases; bases with no gene match: 14. The CDR3 is made up of 17 amino acids. Material: peripheral blood. The clonotype originates from a human donor in a cohort sampled during active COVID-19. This chain joins TRBV7-9 and TRBJ2-7; 8 bases fit TRBD2. CDR3 DNA sequence: TGTGCCAGCAGCTCCGGTGTTGGGGCGGGGGGCGTCTACGAGCAGTACTTC. This translates into CASSSGVGAGGVYEQYF.